A single sample gave rise to the 32 T cell receptor beta chains below, sequenced in a study of CD4 T cells in relation to SARS-CoV-2 and coronaviruses. Their cognate antigens are unknown. The method was immunoSEQ multiplex PCR; TCRdb's version includes in-frame clones alone and lacks a portion of them. Among approximately 40,000 clones, 77% were seen once, and the ten largest hold less than 3.5%. Sequenced input: memory CD4+ T cells from PBMCs, cultured in vitro. These receptor sequences come from an adult with COVID-19.

The chain recombines TRBV5-1 with TRBJ1-1; TRBD1 aligns across 9 bases. V shed 4 bases and J 3 bases; nucleotides not matched to a gene: 7. Germline values: CDR1 SGHRS, CDR2 YFSETQ. The CDR3 has 15 residues. This CDR3 is CASSRTGGSDTEAFF. The DNA of the CDR3 is TGCGCCAGCAGCCGTACAGGGGGCTCGGACACTGAAGCTTTCTTT.

The chain carries TRBV6-4 and TRBJ2-5; D gene ambiguous. The CDR3 runs 12 residues. Between the trimmed V and J ends, which lost 8 bases and 0 bases, there was a span of 7 bases. CDR1 is MRHNA and CDR2 is SNTAGT in the germline V gene. CDR3 amino acids: CASQRYQETQYF. The CDR3 nucleotides are TGTGCCAGCCAGCGATACCAAGAGACCCAGTACTTC.

The gene calls are TRBV27 and TRBJ2-2; D is undetermined. The CDR3 is made up of 14 amino acids. V was pared by 6 bases and J by 1 base, with 9 bases between. Germline V lookup: CDR1 MNHEY, CDR2 SMNVEV (reference sequence). The CDR3 region is CASSFNWNTGELFF. The DNA for the CDR3 is TGTGCCAGCAGCTTTAACTGGAACACCGGGGAGCTGTTTTTT.

The chain uses TRBV4-3 and TRBJ2-7; D is unresolved. CDR1 and CDR2 from the germline V gene are LGHNA and YSLEER. The V end was cut by 1 base, the J end by 5 bases, with 21 bases between. The CDR3 consists of 17 residues. The CDR3 sequence is CASSQVLPGVLGDEQYF. The DNA of the CDR3 is TGCGCCAGCAGCCAAGTTCTCCCCGGTGTGCTAGGAGACGAGCAGTACTTC.

The chain links TRBV11-2 to TRBJ2-3; 9 bases align to TRBD2. Germline V gene data show CDR1 as SGHAT and CDR2 as FQNNGV. The CDR3 spans 12 residues. CDR3 nucleotide sequence: TGTGCAAGCGGGAGGTTAACAGATACGCAGTATTTT. It yields the protein CASGRLTDTQYF.

The rearrangement uses TRBV9 and TRBJ2-1; 7 bases map to TRBD2. Germline assignment: CDR1 SGDLS and CDR2 YYNGEE. The CDR3 runs to 15 residues. V lost 3 bases and J lost 9; bases outside the gene matches: 12. The CDR3 DNA sequence: TGTGCCAGCAGCGGGATGCGGGAGTTCGGATTTGAGCAGTTCTTC. It translates to CASSGMREFGFEQFF.

This clone turned up a few times. The chain carries TRBV7-9 and TRBJ2-2; D unclear. From germline, CDR1 is SEHNR and CDR2 FQNEAQ (reference sequence). The CDR3 totals 14 residues. Trimming pared 2 bases from V and 1 base from J, leaving 5 bases between. DNA of the CDR3: TGTGCCAGCAGCTTAAGGCGGAACACCGGGGAGCTGTTTTTT. Protein product: CASSLRRNTGELFF. The whole variable domain, remainder taken from reference TRBV7-9 and TRBJ2-2, is DTGVSQNPRHKITKRGQNVTFRCDPISEHNRLYWYRQTLGQGPEFLTYFQNEAQLEKSRLLSDRFSAERPKGSFSTLEIQRTEQGDSAMYLCASSLRRNTGELFFGEGSRLTVL.

The chain recombines TRBV20-1 with TRBJ2-1; 7 positions match TRBD1. Germline V CDR1 and CDR2: DFQATT, SNEGSKA (reference sequence). This CDR3 has 10 residues. The CDR3 loop is CRVNRQGQFF. The CDR3 nucleotides read TGCAGGGTAAATAGACAGGGGCAGTTCTTC.

This clone was seen more than once but under ten times. The rearrangement joins TRBV28 to TRBJ1-1; D unresolved. The germline gives CDR1 MDHEN, CDR2 SYDVKM. The ends were cut back, 5 bases at V and 6 bases at J, with 16 bases in the middle. CDR3 length: 14 amino acids. CDR3 DNA: TGTGCCAGCAGTCAGCCGATAGAGTTGGCTGAAGCTTTCTTT. This codes for CASSQPIELAEAFF.

J is TRBJ1-3 and V is TRBV30; no clear D. Germline assignment: CDR1 GTSNPN and CDR2 SVGIG (reference sequence). CDR3 length: 13 amino acids. CDR3 coding DNA: TGTGCATTTGACCTTTCCTCTGGAAACACCATATATTTT. Its protein product is CAFDLSSGNTIYF.

This rearrangement joins TRBV6-5 to TRBJ1-5, with a weak D call TRBD1 (5 bases). Germline V lookup: CDR1 MNHEY, CDR2 SVGAGI. Deletions cut 6 bases from V and 9 bases from J, with 18 bases between. This CDR3 is built from 14 residues. The CDR3 DNA reads as TGTGCCAGCAGGGTACGGGGGATGGGTTCGCCCCAGCATTTT. Protein: CASRVRGMGSPQHF.

The chain carries TRBV19 and TRBJ2-6; the match to TRBD1 covers 8 bases. From germline, CDR1 is LNHDA and CDR2 SQIVND (reference sequence). The CDR3 length is 18 residues. With V trimmed by 4 bases and J by 0 bases, 8 bases remained unmatched. CDR3 region: CASSTRGRILSGANVLTF. CDR3 nucleotides: TGTGCCAGTAGTACCAGGGGGCGTATTCTCTCTGGGGCCAACGTCCTGACTTTC. Based on the CDR3 plus reference TRBV19 and TRBJ2-6, the full variable domain is DGGITQSPKYLFRKEGQNVTLSCEQNLNHDAMYWYRQDPGQGLRLIYYSQIVNDFQKGDIAEGYSVSREKKESFPLTVTSAQKNPTAFYLCASSTRGRILSGANVLTFGAGSRLTVL.

This sequence joins TRBV9 and TRBJ2-3; 12 nucleotides match TRBD2. Unmatched junction bases numbered 10, after V lost 4 bases and J lost 4 bases. Germline V gives CDR1 SGDLS, CDR2 YYNGEE. This CDR3 is 17 amino acids long. In DNA form, the CDR3 reads TGTGCCAGCAGCTCCCGGGGGGGGACTAGCGGGTCAGATACGCAGTATTTT. Its protein product is CASSSRGGTSGSDTQYF.

This clone was counted only a few times. The chain carries TRBV7-3 and TRBJ2-2, with a tentative D call TRBD1 (6 bases). Between the trimmed V and J ends, which lost 4 bases and 1 base, there was a span of 7 bases. Germline values: CDR1 SGHTA, CDR2 FQGTGA. The CDR3 runs to 14 residues. The CDR3 DNA follows: TGTGCCAGCAGCTGGGGACAGAACACCGGGGAGCTGTTTTTT. Translating it yields CASSWGQNTGELFF.

The gene calls are TRBV5-1 and TRBJ2-2, with 11 positions matching TRBD2. This CDR3 comprises 15 residues. From germline, CDR1 is SGHRS and CDR2 YFSETQ. The V gene end was trimmed by 7 bases and the J gene end by 5 bases; junction bases not matched to a gene: 7. CDR3 sequence reads: CASSSGLAVTGELFF. For the CDR3, the DNA is TGCGCCAGCTCATCGGGACTAGCGGTTACCGGGGAGCTGTTTTTT. Full variable domain (rest looked up from reference TRBV5-1 and TRBJ2-2): KAGVTQTPRYLIKTRGQQVTLSCSPISGHRSVSWYQQTPGQGLQFLFEYFSETQRNKGNFPGRFSGRQFSNSRSEMNVSTLELGDSALYLCASSSGLAVTGELFFGEGSRLTVL.

V usage is TRBV30 and J usage is TRBJ1-5; D possibly corresponds to TRBD1 (5 bases). Trimming removed 6 bases at V and 0 bases at J, with 12 bases between. Looked up from germline, CDR1 is GTSNPN and CDR2 is SVGIG (reference sequence). The length of the CDR3 is 14 residues. CDR3 amino acids: CACAQGNSNQPQHF. The CDR3 DNA follows: TGTGCCTGCGCGCAGGGTAATAGCAATCAGCCCCAGCATTTT.

CDR3 amino acids: CASSDWGGNQPQHF. DNA for the CDR3: TGTGCCAGCAGTGACTGGGGCGGCAATCAGCCCCAGCATTTT. The gene calls are TRBV2 and TRBJ1-5, with D perhaps matching TRBD1 (5 bases). CDR3 length: 14 amino acids. Germline V gene sequence: CDR1 SNHLY, CDR2 FYNNEI. Trimming stripped 3 bases from V and 2 bases from J, with 8 bases between.

The chain links TRBV11-2 to TRBJ2-1; D could derive from TRBD1 or TRBD2 (5 bases each). The CDR3 loop spans 16 amino acids. The V end lost 2 bases, the J end lost 0 bases, and 11 bases lay between the germline ends. Germline V CDR1 and CDR2: SGHAT, FQNNGV. CDR3 in amino acids: CASSLIGAYSYNEQFF. For the CDR3, the DNA is TGTGCCAGCAGCTTAATCGGGGCCTACTCCTACAATGAGCAGTTCTTC.

This clone was observed a single time. The chain couples TRBV7-6 to TRBJ2-1, with 7 bases lining up with TRBD2. V lost 1 base and J lost 3; bases outside the gene matches: 9. The CDR3 is 17 amino acids. From germline, CDR1 is SGHVS and CDR2 FNYEAQ. The CDR3 DNA follows: TGTGCCAGCAGCTTAGGTCAGACTAGCTACTTCTACAATGAGCAGTTCTTC. Residues: CASSLGQTSYFYNEQFF. Variable domain in full (rest from reference TRBV7-6 and TRBJ2-1): GAGVSQSPRYKVTKRGQDVALRCDPISGHVSLYWYRQALGQGPEFLTYFNYEAQQDKSGLPNDRFSAERPEGSISTLTIQRTEQRDSAMYRCASSLGQTSYFYNEQFFGPGTRLTVL.

This clone has just a few counts. The chain carries TRBV7-9 and TRBJ2-4; D call uncertain. The ends were cut back, 2 bases at V and 7 bases at J, with 9 bases in the middle. The CDR3 runs 13 residues. Germline loops: CDR1 SEHNR, CDR2 FQNEAQ (reference sequence). In DNA form, the CDR3 reads TGTGCCAGCAGCTTATCCGGATCCAACATTCAGTACTTC. Residues: CASSLSGSNIQYF.

CDR3 residues: CASSSNTGGGGEAFF. CDR3 nucleotide sequence: TGTGCCAGCAGCTCAAATACAGGGGGGGGCGGGGAAGCTTTCTTT. This sequence joins TRBV6-6 and TRBJ1-1; 8 bases line up with TRBD1. Trimming cost V 6 bases and J 8 bases; bases outside gene matches: 14. Germline lookup yields CDR1 MNHNY and CDR2 SVGAGI (reference sequence). CDR3 length: 15 amino acids.

This sequence joins TRBV2 and TRBJ2-2, with TRBD1 matching 9 bases. The CDR3 runs 18 residues. After removal of 5 bases from V and 4 bases from J, the junction contained 14 bases not matched to a gene. Germline lookup yields CDR1 SNHLY and CDR2 FYNNEI. CDR3 loop: CASSRTGARWSGTGELFF. DNA of the CDR3: TGTGCCAGCAGTAGGACAGGGGCCCGCTGGTCTGGCACCGGGGAGCTGTTTTTT.

V is TRBV15 and J is TRBJ1-2, with D unresolved. V was shortened by 0 bases and J by 7 bases, with 9 bases between the two germline ends. This CDR3 has 13 residues. CDR1 and CDR2 (germline): LNHNV, YYDKDF (reference sequence). The CDR3, as DNA: TGTGCCACCAGCAGAGAAAGAGGCAGTGGCTACACCTTC. Protein product: CATSRERGSGYTF.

The V and J genes are TRBV28 and TRBJ2-5, with 9 bases aligning to TRBD1. The junction had 5 bases not matched to a gene; V was cut back by 7 bases and J by 5 bases. Per the germline V gene, CDR1 is MDHEN and CDR2 is SYDVKM. The CDR3 covers 13 residues. The CDR3 DNA is TGTGCCAGCATTACAGGGGGCATGGAGACCCAGTACTTC. Residues: CASITGGMETQYF. Complete variable domain (other parts from reference TRBV28 and TRBJ2-5): DVKVTQSSRYLVKRTGEKVFLECVQDMDHENMFWYRQDPGLGLRLIYFSYDVKMKEKGDIPEGYSVSREKKERFSLILESASTNQTSMYLCASITGGMETQYFGPGTRLLVL.

This clone was recorded a few times. The genes are TRBV3-1 (or the pseudogene TRBV3-2) and TRBJ2-1, with D possibly matching TRBD1 (6 bases). Germline lookup yields CDR1 LGHDT and CDR2 YNNKEL (reference sequence). This CDR3 is 13 amino acids long. The V end lost 4 bases, the J end lost 4 bases, and 8 bases lay between the germline ends. CDR3 bases: TGTGCCAGCAGCCGGGACATTTACAATGAGCAGTTCTTC. It translates to CASSRDIYNEQFF.

The V and J genes are TRBV6-5 and TRBJ2-3, with D unclear. The CDR3 is made up of 11 amino acids. Germline V gene lookup returns CDR1 MNHEY and CDR2 SVGAGI. With 6 bases removed from V and 2 bases from J, the gap between germline ends came to 3 bases. DNA for the CDR3: TGTGCCAGCAGACACACAGATACGCAGTATTTT. It encodes CASRHTDTQYF.

V is TRBV4-1 and J is TRBJ2-3; D might be TRBD1 (6 bases). Trimming shortened V by 0 bases and J by 2 bases, and 12 bases separated the two germline ends. This CDR3 region has 16 residues. Germline CDR1 is MGHRA and CDR2 is YSYEKL. The CDR3, as DNA: TGCGCCAGCAGCCAAGATAGGGGGAGAGCCACAGATACGCAGTATTTT. This encodes CASSQDRGRATDTQYF.

The J gene is TRBJ2-4, the V gene TRBV28, with D possibly TRBD2 on 6 matching bases. The CDR3 has 14 amino acids. Germline CDR1 is MDHEN and CDR2 is SYDVKM. With 6 bases removed from V and 5 bases from J, the gap between germline ends came to 14 bases. The CDR3 nucleotides are TGTGCCAGCAGACGCTCCGGGAGCCAAAACATTCAGTACTTC. Translation gives CASRRSGSQNIQYF. Based on the CDR3 plus reference TRBV28 and TRBJ2-4, the full variable domain is DVKVTQSSRYLVKRTGEKVFLECVQDMDHENMFWYRQDPGLGLRLIYFSYDVKMKEKGDIPEGYSVSREKKERFSLILESASTNQTSMYLCASRRSGSQNIQYFGAGTRLSVL.

The chain recombines TRBV19 with TRBJ1-3; D gene ambiguous. This CDR3 contains 14 residues. The germline V and J ends were trimmed by 1 base and 2 bases, with 6 bases remaining between them. CDR1 LNHDA and CDR2 SQIVND come from the germline V gene (reference sequence). The CDR3 DNA sequence: TGTGCCAGTAGTATAGCGGGGACTGGAAACACCATATATTTT. Amino acids: CASSIAGTGNTIYF.

The chain couples TRBV10-3 to TRBJ2-3, with D possibly matching TRBD2 (5 bases). V dropped 8 bases and J dropped 0 bases, with 18 bases sitting between them. Germline-derived CDR1 and CDR2 are ENHRY and SYGVKD. The CDR3 runs 16 residues. The DNA of the CDR3 is TGTGCCATCTTCGACTATGACAAATCTAGCACAGATACGCAGTATTTT. It encodes CAIFDYDKSSTDTQYF.

This clone showed up just a few times. The genes are TRBV6-2 or TRBV6-3 and TRBJ2-6; weak D call: TRBD1 (6 bases). Germline CDR1 reads MNHEY; CDR2 reads SVGEGT. The CDR3 has 15 residues. With 4 bases removed from V and 2 bases from J, the gap between germline ends came to 9 bases. The CDR3 DNA reads TGTGCCAGCAGTTCTACAGGGACTGGGGCCAACGTCCTGACTTTC. Translated: CASSSTGTGANVLTF.

This chain connects TRBV9 to TRBJ2-3; maybe TRBD1 (6 bases). Between the trimmed V and J ends, which lost 0 bases and 3 bases, there was a span of 11 bases. CDR1 is SGDLS and CDR2 is YYNGEE in the germline V gene. This CDR3 comprises 15 residues. CDR3 loop: CASSVGAGETDTQYF. For the CDR3, the DNA is TGTGCCAGCAGCGTAGGCGCAGGGGAAACAGATACGCAGTATTTT.